The next 19 T cell receptor beta chains were all read from a single sample in a study of naive and memory T cell subsets. TCR cDNA received a 3' ligated oligonucleotide that carried a UMI. Four PCR rounds used nested alpha and beta constant region primers plus the SP2 primer. TCRdb used MiXCR to reprocess the 5' RACE reads, holding one entry per CDR3 protein. The sample includes approximately 32,000 distinct CDR3 sequences, 16% of them seen just once. The receptors originated from a female donor in good health.

This chain connects TRBV24-1 to TRBJ2-3; weak D call: TRBD1 (6 bases). The V gene lost 4 bases and the J gene lost 5 bases, with 15 bases spanning the gap. Germline V gene lookup returns CDR1 KGHDR and CDR2 SFDVKD. There are 15 residues in the CDR3. The CDR3 sequence is CATSDHGGQRDTQYF. DNA of the CDR3: TGTGCCACCAGTGACCACGGTGGACAGCGAGATACGCAGTATTTT.

This clonotype was found once. This chain connects TRBV6-5 to TRBJ1-5; 7 bases align to TRBD1. The ends lost 10 bases at V and 5 bases at J; junction bases unmatched: 11. This CDR3 spans 14 amino acids. Germline loops: CDR1 MNHEY, CDR2 SVGAGI. CDR3 nucleotides: TGTGCCAACAGCCGACAGGGTACGGATCAGCCCCAGCATTTT. As protein: CANSRQGTDQPQHF.

This clonotype appeared many times. The chain recombines TRBV18 with TRBJ1-3; no clear D. With 1 base removed from V and 0 bases from J, the gap between germline ends came to 4 bases. The CDR3 is made up of 14 amino acids. Per germline, CDR1 KGHSH and CDR2 LQKENI. The CDR3 sequence is CASSPQSSGNTIYF. The DNA for the CDR3 is TGTGCCAGCTCACCACAGAGCTCTGGAAACACCATATATTTT.

The chain has TRBV11-2 and TRBJ2-1; TRBD2 matches 11 bases. The germline gives CDR1 SGHAT, CDR2 FQNNGV. The CDR3 has 16 residues. Trimming at V came to 3 bases and at J to 0 bases, leaving 1 base not matched to a gene. Written as DNA, the CDR3 is TGTGCCAGCAGCTTGGGGACTAGCGGCTCCTACAATGAGCAGTTCTTC. Protein sequence: CASSLGTSGSYNEQFF.

This sequence joins TRBV12-3 or TRBV12-4 and TRBJ2-7; 12 bases agree with TRBD2. The J segment lost 5 bases and the V segment lost 7 bases, leaving 9 bases of the junction unmatched. The CDR3 totals 15 residues. The CDR3 sequence: CASTSRGLAGDEQYF. For the CDR3, the DNA is TGTGCCAGCACCTCTCGGGGACTAGCGGGCGACGAGCAGTACTTC.

This clonotype appeared a few times. The V call is TRBV5-6, the J call TRBJ2-3, with D uncertain. V gave up 4 bases and J gave up 0 bases, with 12 bases separating them. The CDR3 is 15 residues long. Germline-derived CDR1 and CDR2 are SGHDT and YYEEEE. The CDR3 nucleotides read TGTGCCAGCAGCCTTGGACCGACTAGCACAGATACGCAGTATTTT. It is translated as CASSLGPTSTDTQYF.

This chain joins TRBV12-3 or TRBV12-4 and TRBJ2-7; TRBD2 aligns across 10 bases. After removal of 0 bases from V and 3 bases from J, the junction contained 11 bases not matched to a gene. This CDR3 has 18 amino acids. The CDR3 protein is CASSLALAGLASNYEQYF. Here the CDR3 DNA reads TGTGCCAGCAGTTTAGCGCTTGCGGGACTAGCGAGCAACTACGAGCAGTACTTC.

This clonotype showed up just a few times. This chain connects TRBV11-2 to TRBJ1-5; TRBD1 is a possible D gene (6 bases). There are 11 residues in the CDR3. Between the trimmed V and J ends, which lost 8 bases and 4 bases, there was a span of 6 bases. Germline CDR1 reads SGHAT; CDR2 reads FQNNGV. The CDR3 DNA sequence: TGTGCCAGCGGACAGAATCAGCCCCAGCATTTT. It is translated as CASGQNQPQHF. Variable domain in full (rest from reference TRBV11-2 and TRBJ1-5): EAGVAQSPRYKIIEKRQSVAFWCNPISGHATLYWYQQILGQGPKLLIQFQNNGVVDDSQLPKDRFSAERLKGVDSTLKIQPAKLEDSAVYLCASGQNQPQHFGDGTRLSIL.

The rearrangement joins TRBV6-5 to TRBJ1-6, with a possible D match to TRBD1 (6 bases). Germline lookup yields CDR1 MNHEY and CDR2 SVGAGI. The ends were cut back, 2 bases at V and 7 bases at J, with 9 bases in the middle. The CDR3 has 14 amino acids. DNA of the CDR3: TGTGCCAGCAGTTACCGGCAGGGGAATTCACCCCTCCACTTT. Its translation: CASSYRQGNSPLHF.

This chain joins TRBV7-9 and TRBJ1-1; 8 bases fit TRBD1. The CDR3 is 15 residues long. After removal of 5 bases from V and 5 bases from J, the junction contained 10 bases not matched to a gene. Germline loops: CDR1 SEHNR, CDR2 FQNEAQ (reference sequence). DNA of the CDR3: TGTGCCAGCAGCCCTGACTCGACAGGGGTAACTGAAGCTTTCTTT. It is translated as CASSPDSTGVTEAFF.

There are a few counts of this clonotype. The genes are TRBV6-6 and TRBJ1-5, with a possible D match to TRBD1 (6 bases). The CDR3 has 15 amino acids. The germline V gene encodes CDR1 MNHNY and CDR2 SVGAGI (reference sequence). Trimming removed 6 bases at V and 3 bases at J, with 15 bases between. The CDR3 DNA sequence: TGTGCCAGCAGCCCTACAGGGACTTTCAATCAGCCCCAGCATTTT. Translating gives CASSPTGTFNQPQHF.

This clonotype was picked up a small number of times. Since a much larger clone is just one base distant, this may be a read error. V gene TRBV6-4 combines with J gene TRBJ2-1; D is ambiguous. The CDR3 is 16 amino acids. V lost 4 bases and J 6 bases, leaving 19 bases between the germline ends. Per the germline V gene, CDR1 is MRHNA and CDR2 is SNTAGT. CDR3: CASSASMTRCGNEQFF. Written as DNA, the CDR3 is TGTGCCAGCAGTGCGTCAATGACTCGATGCGGCAATGAGCAGTTCTTC.

Many counts were recorded for this clonotype. This chain joins TRBV27 and TRBJ2-7; TRBD1 aligns across 7 bases. CDR1 is MNHEY, CDR2 SMNVEV, per germline (reference sequence). This CDR3 comprises 15 residues. V dropped 3 bases and J dropped 0; count of bases not matched to a gene: 5. This CDR3 reads CASSFGAGGSYEQYF. CDR3 bases: TGTGCCAGCAGTTTCGGTGCAGGGGGCTCCTACGAGCAGTACTTC.

This clonotype was picked up many times. The chain links TRBV7-2 to TRBJ2-1, with unresolved D. The germline V gene has CDR1 SGHTA and CDR2 FQGNSA. The ends were cut back, 2 bases at V and 6 bases at J, with 8 bases in the middle. The CDR3 has 13 residues. The CDR3 bases are TGTGCCAGCAGCTTAAGTTGGGGCAATGAGCAGTTCTTC. Translated: CASSLSWGNEQFF.

This clonotype was detected ten times or more. The rearrangement uses TRBV20-1 and TRBJ1-1; D possibly corresponds to TRBD1 (6 bases). The V gene lost 4 bases and the J gene lost 4 bases, with 16 bases spanning the gap. The length of the CDR3 is 14 residues. Germline V gene sequence: CDR1 DFQATT, CDR2 SNEGSKA (reference sequence). The CDR3 spells CSATSGAWSTEAFF. CDR3 coding DNA: TGCAGTGCTACCTCAGGGGCGTGGAGCACTGAAGCTTTCTTT.

The table lists this clonotype with a few counts. The CDR3 coding sequence is TGTGCCACCAGCAGAGACCGACTATCGACTGAAGCTTTCTTT. As protein: CATSRDRLSTEAFF. V is TRBV15 and J is TRBJ1-1; D is undetermined. The V end lost 0 bases, the J end lost 5 bases, and 10 bases lay between the germline ends. Germline CDR1 is LNHNV and CDR2 is YYDKDF (reference sequence). This CDR3 has 14 residues.

There are many counts of this clonotype. The chain links TRBV5-6 to TRBJ2-6, with no clear D. CDR1 SGHDT and CDR2 YYEEEE come from the germline V gene. Trimming pared 2 bases from V and 0 bases from J, leaving 6 bases between. The CDR3 loop spans 15 amino acids. CDR3 sequence (DNA): TGTGCCAGCAGCTTTTACAGCTCTGGGGCCAACGTCCTGACTTTC. It codes for CASSFYSSGANVLTF.

In regard to this clonotype: This may come from a read error, since a much larger clone is one base off. The missing conserved phenylalanine or tryptophan at the end of this CDR3 makes a read error likely. The V and J genes are TRBV25-1 and TRBJ1-5, with unresolved D. This CDR3 contains 14 residues. Germline V gene lookup returns CDR1 MGHDK and CDR2 SYGVNS. V was shortened by 0 bases and J by 0 bases, with 3 bases between the two germline ends. The CDR3 reads CASSEYRSNQPQHS. CDR3 coding DNA: TGTGCCAGCAGTGAATATCGTAGCAATCAGCCCCAGCATTCT.

This clonotype was seen many times. The chain employs TRBV29-1 and TRBJ2-7; 9 nucleotides match TRBD1. V shed 6 bases, J shed 8 bases, and the junction held 20 bases outside the gene matches. CDR1 is SQVTM, CDR2 ANQGSEA, per germline. The CDR3 is 16 amino acids. CDR3 coding DNA: TGCAGCGTCACGGATCAAGTTGACGGGACAGGGACAAAGCAGTACTTC. Amino acid sequence: CSVTDQVDGTGTKQYF.